This T cell receptor (beta chain) was observed in a study of regulatory T cells in long-lasting Graves disease. Time point described: newly diagnosed GD, antithyroid drugs for less than 3 months. From PBMCs, RNA was extracted and then used to make the TCR library. The table lists this clonotype with many counts. The authors built TCR beta libraries using iRepertoire HTBI primers and Arm-PCR of CDR3 regions. TCRdb re-analysed the multiplex PCR reads in MiXCR, keeping a single row per CDR3 protein. The table shows roughly 420,000 distinct CDR3 sequences, with 12% to 15% occurring only once. This CDR3 spans 14 amino acids. Germline CDR1 and CDR2: KGHSH and LQKENI. V lost 4 bases to trimming and J lost 1 base, with 10 bases between them. Another study also made use of these data, one on T cells in Graves' hyperthyroidism and ophthalmopathy. That investigation notes: Diagnoses rested on clinical symptoms, serum thyroxine and TRAb, thyroid ultrasound and orbital computed tomography. A first-round RT-PCR of the TCR CDR3 used the HTBI primer set.

The source material was peripheral blood mononuclear cells (PBMCs), sampled at new diagnosis, from a patient treated with antithyroid drugs. J is TRBJ2-5 and V is TRBV18; D unclear. The clonotype comes from a woman aged 45-65 years with Graves disease. CDR3 coding DNA: TGTGCCAGCTCACGGGAAGAGCGCCAAGAGACCCAGTACTTC. Protein product: CASSREERQETQYF.